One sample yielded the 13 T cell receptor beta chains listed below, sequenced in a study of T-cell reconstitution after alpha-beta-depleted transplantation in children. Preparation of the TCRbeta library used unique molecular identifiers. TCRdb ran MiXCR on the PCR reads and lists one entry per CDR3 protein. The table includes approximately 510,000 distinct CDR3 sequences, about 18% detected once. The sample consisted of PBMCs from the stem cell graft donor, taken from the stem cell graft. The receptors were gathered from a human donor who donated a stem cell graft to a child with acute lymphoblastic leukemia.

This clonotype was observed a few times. The chain's CDR3 is CSVNGGQGRIVNYGYTF. CDR3 nucleotides: TGCAGCGTCAACGGCGGCCAAGGACGGATAGTTAACTATGGCTACACCTTC. This chain joins TRBV29-1 and TRBJ1-2, with no clear D. The V end lost 6 bases, the J end lost 1 base, and 24 bases lay between the germline ends. Germline V gene lookup returns CDR1 SQVTM and CDR2 ANQGSEA. This CDR3 region has 17 residues.

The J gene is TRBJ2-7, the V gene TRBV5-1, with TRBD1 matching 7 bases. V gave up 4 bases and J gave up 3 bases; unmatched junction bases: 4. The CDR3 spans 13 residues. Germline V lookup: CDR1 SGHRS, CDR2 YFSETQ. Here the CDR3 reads CASSADRSYEQYF. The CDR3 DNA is TGCGCCAGCAGCGCGGACAGGAGCTACGAGCAGTACTTC.

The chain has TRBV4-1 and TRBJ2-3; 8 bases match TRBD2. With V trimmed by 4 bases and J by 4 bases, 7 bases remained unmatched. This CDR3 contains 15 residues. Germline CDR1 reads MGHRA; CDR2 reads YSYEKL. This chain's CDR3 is CASSLAGLRADTQYF. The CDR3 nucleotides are TGCGCCAGCAGCCTAGCGGGGCTGAGGGCAGATACGCAGTATTTT.

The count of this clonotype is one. CDR3 sequence (DNA): TGTGCCAGCCGAGGAATCTACGAGCAGTACTTC. This codes for CASRGIYEQYF. The chain recombines TRBV3-1 with TRBJ2-7, with unresolved D. This CDR3 comprises 11 residues. Germline values: CDR1 LGHDT, CDR2 YNNKEL (reference sequence). The V end was cut by 8 bases, the J end by 3 bases, with 8 bases between.

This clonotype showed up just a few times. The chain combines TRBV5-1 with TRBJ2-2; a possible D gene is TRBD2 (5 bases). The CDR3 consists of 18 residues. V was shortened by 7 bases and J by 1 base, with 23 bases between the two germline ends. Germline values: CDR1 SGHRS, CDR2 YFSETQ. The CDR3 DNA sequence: TGCGCCAGCTGCCACGCTGGTGTAGGGAGAGGGAACACCGGGGAGCTGTTTTTT. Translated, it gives CASCHAGVGRGNTGELFF. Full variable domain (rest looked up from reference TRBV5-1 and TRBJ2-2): KAGVTQTPRYLIKTRGQQVTLSCSPISGHRSVSWYQQTPGQGLQFLFEYFSETQRNKGNFPGRFSGRQFSNSRSEMNVSTLELGDSALYLCASCHAGVGRGNTGELFFGEGSRLTVL.

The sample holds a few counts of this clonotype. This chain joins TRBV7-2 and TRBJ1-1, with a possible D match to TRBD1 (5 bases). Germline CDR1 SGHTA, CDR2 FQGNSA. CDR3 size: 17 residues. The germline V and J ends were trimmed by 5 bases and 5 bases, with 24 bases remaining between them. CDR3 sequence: CASSPLRDPLQGTEAFF. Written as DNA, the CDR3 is TGTGCCAGCAGCCCCCTGAGGGACCCCCTCCAGGGAACTGAAGCTTTCTTT. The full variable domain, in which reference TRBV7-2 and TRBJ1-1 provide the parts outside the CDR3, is GAGVSQSPSNKVTEKGKDVELRCDPISGHTALYWYRQSLGQGLEFLIYFQGNSAPDKSGLPSDRFSAERTGGSVSTLTIQRTQQEDSAVYLCASSPLRDPLQGTEAFFGQGTRLTVV.

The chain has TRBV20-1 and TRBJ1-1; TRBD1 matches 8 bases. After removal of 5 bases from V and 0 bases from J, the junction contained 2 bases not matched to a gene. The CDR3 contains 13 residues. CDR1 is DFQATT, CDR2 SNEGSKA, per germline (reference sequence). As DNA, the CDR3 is TGCAGTGCTTGGACAGGGATGAACACTGAAGCTTTCTTT. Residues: CSAWTGMNTEAFF.

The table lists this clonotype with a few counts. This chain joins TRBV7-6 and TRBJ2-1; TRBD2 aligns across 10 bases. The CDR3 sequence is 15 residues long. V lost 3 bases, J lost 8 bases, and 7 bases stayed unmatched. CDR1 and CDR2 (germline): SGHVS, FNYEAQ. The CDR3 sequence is CASSFTSGTFDEQFF. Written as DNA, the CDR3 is TGTGCCAGCAGCTTCACTAGCGGGACTTTCGATGAGCAGTTCTTC.

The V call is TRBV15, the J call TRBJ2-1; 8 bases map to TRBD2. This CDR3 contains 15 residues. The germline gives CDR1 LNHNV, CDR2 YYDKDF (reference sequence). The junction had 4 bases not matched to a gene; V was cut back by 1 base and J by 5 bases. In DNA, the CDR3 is TGTGCCACCAGCAGAGCTAGCGGGTACAACAATGAGCAGTTCTTC. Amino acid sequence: CATSRASGYNNEQFF.

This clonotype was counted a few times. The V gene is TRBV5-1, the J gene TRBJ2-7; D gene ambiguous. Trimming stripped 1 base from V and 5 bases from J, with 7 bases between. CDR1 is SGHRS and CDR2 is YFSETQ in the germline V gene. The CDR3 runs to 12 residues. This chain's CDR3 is CASSLLANEQYF. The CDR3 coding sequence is TGCGCCAGCAGCTTGTTGGCGAACGAGCAGTACTTC.

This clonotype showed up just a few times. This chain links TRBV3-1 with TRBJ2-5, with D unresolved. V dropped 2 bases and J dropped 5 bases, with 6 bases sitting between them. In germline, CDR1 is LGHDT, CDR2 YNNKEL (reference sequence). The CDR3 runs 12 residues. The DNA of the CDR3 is TGTGCCAGCAGCCAAAGAGGCGAGACCCAGTACTTC. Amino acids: CASSQRGETQYF.

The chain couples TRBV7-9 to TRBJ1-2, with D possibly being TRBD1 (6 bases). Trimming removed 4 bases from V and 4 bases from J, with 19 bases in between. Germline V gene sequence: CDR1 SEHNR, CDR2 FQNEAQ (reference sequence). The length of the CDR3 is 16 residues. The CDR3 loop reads CASSSLGGHSPYGYTF. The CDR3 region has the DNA TGTGCCAGCAGCTCACTGGGGGGGCACAGTCCCTATGGCTACACCTTC.

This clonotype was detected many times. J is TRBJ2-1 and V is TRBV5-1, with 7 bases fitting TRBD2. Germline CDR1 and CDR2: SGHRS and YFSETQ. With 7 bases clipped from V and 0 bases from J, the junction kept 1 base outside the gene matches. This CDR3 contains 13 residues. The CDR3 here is CASQRDSYNEQFF. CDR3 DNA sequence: TGCGCCAGCCAGCGGGACTCCTACAATGAGCAGTTCTTC. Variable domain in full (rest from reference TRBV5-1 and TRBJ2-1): KAGVTQTPRYLIKTRGQQVTLSCSPISGHRSVSWYQQTPGQGLQFLFEYFSETQRNKGNFPGRFSGRQFSNSRSEMNVSTLELGDSALYLCASQRDSYNEQFFGPGTRLTVL.